This section outlines one TCR beta chain sequence together with its context. The target antigen is unknown. A multiplex PCR was run with 60 Vbeta primers and 13 Jbeta primers. TCRdb keeps only in-frame clones here, not all; method: immunoSEQ multiplex PCR. The top ten clones hold 2% to 2.5% of a sample with 150,000 or so clones, around 77% of them seen once. This sample stems from a study of cytomegalovirus exposure and HLA in healthy donors. In the study overall: Among about 179 million T cells, an earlier analysis found around 100 million unique TCR beta sequences.

Points from the study as a whole: One cluster of highly shared sequence variants probably arose as a sequencing artifact. As immune exposure information, only CMV serostatus was available.

The germline gives CDR1 SGHVS, CDR2 FNYEAQ. This CDR3 comprises 14 residues. V lost 5 bases and J lost 8, with 16 bases in between. The sequenced sample was PBMCs. The receptor was derived from a man aged 50 to 59 in good health and CMV-seropositive. This chain uses TRBV7-6 with TRBJ2-1; the D gene is possibly TRBD2 (7 bases). The CDR3: CASSPSRGPDEQFF. The CDR3 DNA reads as TGTGCCAGCAGCCCCTCGCGGGGGCCAGATGAGCAGTTCTTC.